The 25 T cell receptor beta chains presented below share a single source sample, sequenced in a study of blood T cell repertoires in COVID-19. Generated by immunoSEQ multiplex PCR, the TCRdb table keeps only in-frame clones and is missing some. Of 200,000 to 300,000 clones in the sample, 82% were seen once. The sequenced sample consisted of peripheral blood. These receptors all stem from a woman aged 55-75 years with active or convalescent COVID-19.

The V gene is TRBV4-1, the J gene TRBJ2-7, with 9 bases fitting TRBD1. This CDR3 has 16 amino acids. V dropped 1 base and J dropped 3; count of bases not matched to a gene: 7. The germline CDR1 and CDR2 sequences are MGHRA and YSYEKL. CDR3 in DNA: TGCGCCAGCAGCCAAGTTCCTGGACAGGGGCTCTACGAGCAGTACTTC. Amino acid sequence: CASSQVPGQGLYEQYF.

The V gene is TRBV11-1, the J gene TRBJ2-5; D is unclear. There are 13 residues in the CDR3. In germline, CDR1 is SGHAT, CDR2 FQDESV (reference sequence). V lost 3 bases to trimming and J lost 2 bases, with 7 bases between them. The DNA of the CDR3 is TGTGCCAGCAGCTTGGGCAGTCAAGAGACCCAGTACTTC. This codes for CASSLGSQETQYF.

The chain combines TRBV24-1 with TRBJ2-3; D might be TRBD2 (7 bases). Germline V lookup: CDR1 KGHDR, CDR2 SFDVKD. This CDR3 is built from 13 residues. CDR3 coding DNA: TGTGCTTCGGCGGGGGCCCACGGGGATACGCAGTATTTT. Its translation is CASAGAHGDTQYF.

This clone came up once. The chain carries TRBV7-9 and TRBJ2-1, with D hard to call. V was shortened by 1 base and J by 5 bases, with 6 bases between the two germline ends. This CDR3 region has 13 residues. Per the germline V gene, CDR1 is SEHNR and CDR2 is FQNEAQ (reference sequence). CDR3: CASSLEAHNEQFF. The CDR3 nucleotides are TGTGCCAGCAGCTTAGAAGCCCACAATGAGCAGTTCTTC.

DNA of the CDR3: TGTGCCACCAGCTACGGGGGGCCCCTCTCTGGAAACACCATATATTTT. It yields the protein CATSYGGPLSGNTIYF. The J gene is TRBJ1-3, the V gene TRBV15, with D possibly being TRBD1 (6 bases). Looked up from germline, CDR1 is LNHNV and CDR2 is YYDKDF (reference sequence). The CDR3 loop spans 16 amino acids. V was cut by 5 bases and J by 0 bases, with 14 bases left in between.

The chain joins TRBV3-1 (or the pseudogene TRBV3-2) to TRBJ1-2; no firm D call. CDR1 LGHDT and CDR2 YNNKEL come from the germline V gene (reference sequence). Trimming removed 3 bases from V and 3 bases from J, with 14 bases in between. This CDR3 has 15 residues. In DNA, the CDR3 is TGTGCCAGCAGCCATGGAGCCATTAGTTACTATGGCTACACCTTC. Protein sequence: CASSHGAISYYGYTF.

This chain's CDR3 is CASSPGTGGAEKLFF. CDR3 DNA sequence: TGTGCCAGCAGCCCTGGGACAGGGGGGGCCGAAAAACTGTTTTTT. This rearrangement joins TRBV5-5 to TRBJ1-4; 11 bases are a match to TRBD1. Per germline, CDR1 SGHKS and CDR2 YYEKEE (reference sequence). The CDR3 runs 15 residues. With 4 bases clipped from V and 8 bases from J, the junction kept 7 bases outside the gene matches.

The chain is built from TRBV5-1 and TRBJ1-5; D unclear. V lost 4 bases and J lost 1, with 9 bases in between. The germline CDR1 and CDR2 sequences are SGHRS and YFSETQ. This CDR3 is 14 amino acids long. Written as DNA, the CDR3 is TGCGCCAGCAGCAAAGGAGACAGCAATCAGCCCCAGCATTTT. Amino acids: CASSKGDSNQPQHF.

This sequence joins TRBV2 and TRBJ1-2, with 9 bases aligning to TRBD1. The V and J ends lost 6 bases and 9 bases, in that order; junction bases with no gene match: 11. Germline lookup yields CDR1 SNHLY and CDR2 FYNNEI. The length of the CDR3 is 14 residues. The chain's CDR3 is CASSDRGVGSRYTF. CDR3 coding DNA: TGTGCCAGCAGCGACAGGGGGGTTGGGTCCCGCTACACCTTC.

The chain is built from TRBV11-3 and TRBJ2-1, with 7 bases identical to TRBD2. V was pared by 1 base and J by 5 bases, with 5 bases of the junction left unmatched. Germline loops: CDR1 SGHNT, CDR2 YENEEA. The CDR3 extends over 15 amino acids. CDR3 DNA sequence: TGTGCCAGCAGCTTAGGGGGAGGGACCCACAATGAGCAGTTCTTC. This gives the protein CASSLGGGTHNEQFF.

This sequence joins TRBV30 and TRBJ1-1; 7 bases agree with TRBD1. This CDR3 contains 13 residues. V shed 2 bases and J 6 bases; nucleotides not matched to a gene: 6. CDR1 and CDR2 from the germline V gene are GTSNPN and SVGIG (reference sequence). The CDR3 DNA reads TGTGCCTGGAGTTCCCAACAGGGGTCTGAAGCTTTCTTT. Residues: CAWSSQQGSEAFF.

Here the CDR3 reads CASSLGPTGRNTEAFF. CDR3 nucleotides: TGTGCCAGCAGCTTAGGACCGACAGGCCGGAACACTGAAGCTTTCTTT. The chain recombines TRBV7-2 with TRBJ1-1; a possible D gene is TRBD1 (6 bases). This CDR3 has 16 amino acids. V was cut by 1 base and J by 1 base, with 13 bases left in between. CDR1 and CDR2 from the germline V gene are SGHTA and FQGNSA.

This clone was detected a few times. The CDR3 DNA reads as TGTGCCAGCAGTTTTAGGGGGGGTACTGAAGCTTTCTTT. As protein: CASSFRGGTEAFF. The chain links TRBV27 to TRBJ1-1; D is possibly TRBD1 (6 bases). CDR3 length: 13 amino acids. The germline V and J ends were trimmed by 3 bases and 5 bases, with 10 bases remaining between them. Germline loops: CDR1 MNHEY, CDR2 SMNVEV (reference sequence).

The rearrangement links TRBV6-5 to TRBJ1-5; a possible D gene is TRBD1 (6 bases). The CDR3 totals 14 residues. Germline CDR1 is MNHEY and CDR2 is SVGAGI. Trimming took 6 bases from V and 6 from J, leaving 15 bases between them. Here the CDR3 reads CASSLYRESQPQHF. CDR3 bases: TGTGCCAGCAGCCTGTACAGGGAAAGTCAGCCCCAGCATTTT.

The chain has TRBV2 and TRBJ2-5; 11 bases fit TRBD1. This CDR3 has 15 amino acids. The V gene end was trimmed by 4 bases and the J gene end by 4 bases; junction bases not matched to a gene: 5. Germline assignment: CDR1 SNHLY and CDR2 FYNNEI. DNA for the CDR3: TGTGCCAGCAGTGTCTTGGACAGGGGGCCAGAGACCCAGTACTTC. This gives the protein CASSVLDRGPETQYF.

The chain couples TRBV9 to TRBJ2-3, with D possibly being TRBD2 (7 bases). CDR3 length: 14 residues. CDR1 is SGDLS and CDR2 is YYNGEE in the germline V gene. The germline V and J ends were trimmed by 7 bases and 5 bases, with 17 bases remaining between them. The CDR3 DNA is TGTGCCAGCGGTGGGGGGGGCCTCAGAGATACGCAGTATTTT. Its translation is CASGGGGLRDTQYF. Filled out from reference TRBV9 and TRBJ2-3, the complete variable domain reads DSGVTQTPKHLITATGQRVTLRCSPRSGDLSVYWYQQSLDQGLQFLIQYYNGEERAKGNILERFSAQQFPDLHSELNLSSLELGDSALYFCASGGGGLRDTQYFGPGTRLTVL.

This clone appeared once. J is TRBJ1-3 and V is TRBV4-1; D uncertain. From germline, CDR1 is MGHRA and CDR2 YSYEKL. V shed 1 base and J shed 4 bases, with 5 bases lying between them. The CDR3 runs to 13 residues. CDR3 coding DNA: TGCGCCAGCAGCCAAGGACACGGAAACACCATATATTTT. As protein: CASSQGHGNTIYF.

The chain is built from TRBV18 and TRBJ1-6; D unresolved. The CDR3 is made up of 15 amino acids. V was shortened by 6 bases and J by 5 bases, with 14 bases between the two germline ends. Germline-derived CDR1 and CDR2 are KGHSH and LQKENI. CDR3 nucleotides: TGTGCCAGCTCCCCTGAGGGCGCCCATAATTCACCCCTCCACTTT. Translated: CASSPEGAHNSPLHF.

The chain carries TRBV30 and TRBJ1-2; D gene ambiguous. Germline CDR1 is GTSNPN and CDR2 is SVGIG (reference sequence). V lost 2 bases to trimming and J lost 5 bases, with 12 bases between them. The CDR3 totals 13 residues. As DNA, the CDR3 is TGTGCCTGGAGTCTTCCAGGACTATATGGCTACACCTTC. Its protein product is CAWSLPGLYGYTF.

The gene calls are TRBV6-1 and TRBJ1-6; 10 nucleotides align to TRBD1. Germline V CDR1 and CDR2: MNHNS, SASEGT. The CDR3 totals 14 residues. V dropped 3 bases and J dropped 10; count of bases not matched to a gene: 3. The CDR3 sequence is CASSDRDRGSPLHF. Written as DNA, the CDR3 is TGTGCCAGCAGTGACCGGGACAGGGGATCACCCCTCCACTTT.

V gene TRBV7-2 combines with J gene TRBJ1-1; 7 bases agree with TRBD1. From germline, CDR1 is SGHTA and CDR2 FQGNSA. The CDR3 length is 14 residues. Germline trimming cut 3 bases from V and 6 bases from J; bases unmatched to any gene: 7. The CDR3: CASSLSTGYPEAFF. In DNA form, the CDR3 reads TGTGCCAGCAGCTTGTCGACAGGGTACCCTGAAGCTTTCTTT.

The rearrangement links TRBV10-1 to TRBJ2-6, with 7 nucleotides matching TRBD1. Germline V gene sequence: CDR1 WNHNN, CDR2 SYGVQD (reference sequence). This CDR3 comprises 17 residues. J gave up 0 bases and V 11 bases, and 13 bases lay outside the gene matches. In nucleotides, the CDR3 is TGCGCCGGACGTCGTCGACAGGGCGCCTCTGGGGCCAACGTCCTGACTTTC. This sequence encodes CAGRRRQGASGANVLTF.

The chain uses TRBV2 and TRBJ1-6, with D uncertain. The CDR3 spans 13 residues. Trimming pared 9 bases from V and 7 bases from J, leaving 13 bases between. Germline V gene lookup returns CDR1 SNHLY and CDR2 FYNNEI. CDR3 region: CASARESNSPLHF. CDR3 bases: TGTGCCAGTGCGCGGGAATCAAATTCACCCCTCCACTTT.

The count of this clone is one. The V and J genes are TRBV4-3 and TRBJ1-3, with 10 bases matching TRBD1. Germline V gene lookup returns CDR1 LGHNA and CDR2 YSLEER. The CDR3 contains 17 residues. Trimming cost V 4 bases and J 0 bases; bases outside gene matches: 6. CDR3 bases: TGCGCCAGCAGCCTGACAGGGGGCCAGAGCTCTGGAAACACCATATATTTT. Translating gives CASSLTGGQSSGNTIYF.

The chain recombines TRBV13 with TRBJ1-2; possible D gene TRBD1, 6 bases. CDR1 is PRHDT, CDR2 FYEKMQ, per germline (reference sequence). This CDR3 has 13 amino acids. Trimming took 3 bases from V and 3 from J, leaving 8 bases between them. CDR3 region: CASSLNRDYGYTF. CDR3 coding DNA: TGTGCCAGCAGCTTGAACAGGGACTATGGCTACACCTTC.